The 26 T cell receptor beta chains reported below all come from one sample, sequenced in a study of cytomegalovirus exposure and HLA in healthy donors. Vbeta (60) and Jbeta (13) primers were used in the PCR. Using immunoSEQ multiplex PCR, the repertoire was profiled, and TCRdb retains in-frame clones only, with some absent. The table shows roughly 130,000 clones, with about three quarters occurring only once. The sample taken for sequencing was PBMCs. These TCRs come from a human donor in good health.

Remarks on this clone: The same CDR3 can be traced to other DNA sequences in this sample. V usage is TRBV6-1 and J usage is TRBJ1-2, with 8 bases lining up with TRBD1. Germline lookup yields CDR1 MNHNS and CDR2 SASEGT. After removal of 6 bases from V and 2 bases from J, the junction contained 5 bases not matched to a gene. This CDR3 spans 14 amino acids. CDR3 residues: CASSRDRPNYGYTF. CDR3 nucleotides: TGTGCCAGCAGCCGGGACAGGCCGAACTATGGCTACACCTTC.

The V gene is TRBV15, the J gene TRBJ1-5; D call uncertain. The germline CDR1 and CDR2 sequences are LNHNV and YYDKDF (reference sequence). Trimming removed 5 bases from V and 2 bases from J, with 13 bases in between. This CDR3 spans 15 amino acids. The CDR3, as DNA: TGTGCCACCAGCGAGGGCCTTCTAGGCAATCAGCCCCAGCATTTT. Translated, it gives CATSEGLLGNQPQHF.

V gene TRBV5-8 combines with J gene TRBJ2-7; D call uncertain. V was cut by 7 bases and J by 0 bases, with 8 bases left in between. The CDR3 spans 12 residues. CDR1 and CDR2 (germline): SGHTS, YDEGEE. Here the CDR3 reads CASRHSSYEQYF. CDR3 in DNA: TGTGCCAGCCGGCACAGCTCCTACGAGCAGTACTTC.

This rearrangement joins TRBV27 to TRBJ2-3, with 10 bases identical to TRBD2. The CDR3 is 14 amino acids. CDR1 and CDR2 (germline): MNHEY, SMNVEV (reference sequence). V lost 6 bases to trimming and J lost 2 bases; unmatched junction nucleotides: 2. CDR3 bases: TGTGCCAGCAGAAGCGGGGGGGTCACAGATACGCAGTATTTT. The encoded protein is CASRSGGVTDTQYF.

This chain joins TRBV18 and TRBJ2-3, with 7 bases fitting TRBD1. Per the germline V gene, CDR1 is KGHSH and CDR2 is LQKENI. J was trimmed by 1 base and V by 6 bases; bases with no gene match: 13. The CDR3 totals 17 residues. The CDR3 reads CASSQIGPGTGTDTQYF. In nucleotides, the CDR3 is TGTGCCAGCTCGCAAATTGGCCCCGGGACAGGCACAGATACGCAGTATTTT.

The chain uses TRBV2 and TRBJ2-3; perhaps TRBD1 as D (5 bases). From germline, CDR1 is SNHLY and CDR2 FYNNEI. The V end lost 6 bases, the J end lost 3 bases, and 19 bases lay between the germline ends. The CDR3 runs 16 residues. The CDR3 reads CASRPQRRVGTDTQYF. DNA for the CDR3: TGTGCCAGCAGACCTCAGCGCAGGGTGGGGACAGATACGCAGTATTTT.

The V and J genes are TRBV21-1 and TRBJ1-6; the D segment call TRBD1 is taken from the table without a DNA check. TRBV21-1 is reported as a pseudogene. The CDR3 covers 15 residues. The CDR3 region is CASSITGTGSSPLHF. Written as DNA, the CDR3 is TGTGCCAGCAGCATCACCGGGACAGGAAGCTCACCCCTCCACTTT.

The CDR3 sequence: CASSQVTGLNTEAFF. The CDR3 bases are TGCGCCAGCAGTCAAGTAACTGGGCTGAACACTGAAGCTTTCTTT. The rearrangement uses TRBV5-1 and TRBJ1-1, with D unclear. CDR3 length equals 15 residues. Germline V CDR1 and CDR2: SGHRS, YFSETQ. Deletions cut 5 bases from V and 0 bases from J, with 14 bases between.

V and J are TRBV7-9 and TRBJ2-5, with 12 bases matching TRBD2. The tail of the sequence fits TRBJ2-7 better, so the J call may be wrong. From germline, CDR1 is SEHNR and CDR2 FQNEAQ (reference sequence). The CDR3 runs to 17 residues. DNA for the CDR3: TGTGCCAGCAGTTCTCGGGCTAGCGGGGGGGGTACCTACGAGCAGTACTTC. Its protein product is CASSSRASGGGTYEQYF.

This clone was seen a single time. The chain couples TRBV5-6 to TRBJ2-7, with 11 bases identical to TRBD1. The CDR3 length is 15 residues. The junction had 5 bases not matched to a gene; V was cut back by 2 bases and J by 4 bases. Germline CDR1 and CDR2: SGHDT and YYEEEE. The CDR3 loop is CASSFSGQGDYEQYF. As DNA, the CDR3 is TGTGCCAGCAGCTTCTCGGGACAGGGGGATTACGAGCAGTACTTC.

This chain links TRBV7-9 with TRBJ1-1; 9 nucleotides line up with TRBD1. Germline CDR1 is SEHNR and CDR2 is FQNEAQ (reference sequence). Unmatched junction bases numbered 6, after V lost 5 bases and J lost 5 bases. CDR3 length equals 14 residues. CDR3 loop: CASSKGQGGTEAFF. The CDR3 DNA follows: TGTGCCAGCAGCAAGGGACAGGGAGGGACTGAAGCTTTCTTT.

The genes are TRBV5-6 and TRBJ2-1; no clear D. The CDR3 contains 14 residues. Germline V CDR1 and CDR2: SGHDT, YYEEEE. Trimming cost V 4 bases and J 9 bases, with 17 bases left between them. The CDR3 nucleotides are TGTGCCAGCAGCCCCGGCCTAACTACAAGTGAGCAGTTCTTC. Translating gives CASSPGLTTSEQFF.

The chain carries TRBV5-8 and TRBJ2-2; D gene uncertain. This CDR3 has 12 amino acids. The V gene lost 1 base and the J gene lost 6 bases, with 4 bases spanning the gap. Germline V gene data show CDR1 as SGHTS and CDR2 as YDEGEE. CDR3 bases: TGTGCCAGCAGCTTGCATTCCGGGGAGCTGTTTTTT. It codes for CASSLHSGELFF.

The chain couples TRBV15 to TRBJ2-1; 14 bases match TRBD2. Trimming at V came to 0 bases and at J to 6 bases, leaving 4 bases not matched to a gene. The germline V gene has CDR1 LNHNV and CDR2 YYDKDF (reference sequence). The CDR3 has 17 residues. The CDR3 region is CATSRDIGTSGGNEQFF. The CDR3 DNA sequence: TGTGCCACCAGCAGAGATATCGGGACTAGCGGGGGCAATGAGCAGTTCTTC.

The chain carries TRBV5-1 and TRBJ2-2; D ambiguous. This CDR3 region has 14 residues. CDR1 is SGHRS and CDR2 is YFSETQ in the germline V gene. The V end lost 1 base, the J end lost 3 bases, and 7 bases lay between the germline ends. The CDR3 reads CASSLSQYTGELFF. The CDR3 coding sequence is TGCGCCAGCAGCTTGTCCCAGTACACCGGGGAGCTGTTTTTT.

The chain combines TRBV29-1 with TRBJ1-1; D unresolved. Trimming took off 5 bases at V and 3 bases at J, with 13 bases between the two ends. The CDR3 runs 13 residues. Germline V gives CDR1 SQVTM, CDR2 ANQGSEA. CDR3 protein: CSVRQEGDTEAFF. DNA of the CDR3: TGCAGCGTTCGGCAGGAGGGTGACACTGAAGCTTTCTTT.

J is TRBJ2-1 and V is TRBV6-4; TRBD2 agrees at 9 bases. V was pared by 4 bases and J by 2 bases, with 3 bases of the junction left unmatched. Germline V gene lookup returns CDR1 MRHNA and CDR2 SNTAGT. The CDR3 length is 15 residues. The DNA of the CDR3 is TGTGCCAGCAGTGCCCTAGCGGGGACCTACAATGAGCAGTTCTTC. This codes for CASSALAGTYNEQFF.

This clone was observed once. J is TRBJ1-4 and V is TRBV5-1; no firm D call. CDR1 and CDR2 from the germline V gene are SGHRS and YFSETQ. This CDR3 contains 15 residues. V dropped 4 bases and J dropped 4 bases, with 14 bases sitting between them. The CDR3 DNA follows: TGCGCCAGCAGCCTATCTGGGGAGGGTAATGAAAAACTGTTTTTT. It specifies CASSLSGEGNEKLFF.

This chain joins TRBV9 and TRBJ2-1, with 10 nucleotides matching TRBD1. With V trimmed by 4 bases and J by 4 bases, 8 bases remained unmatched. The CDR3 length is 16 residues. CDR1 SGDLS and CDR2 YYNGEE come from the germline V gene. The CDR3 sequence: CASSSQDRGLYNEQFF. CDR3 sequence (DNA): TGTGCCAGCAGCTCCCAGGACAGGGGGTTATACAATGAGCAGTTCTTC.

The V call is TRBV19, the J call TRBJ2-1; D is undetermined. CDR3 size: 14 residues. Trimming cost V 4 bases and J 0 bases, with 7 bases left between them. Germline V CDR1 and CDR2: LNHDA, SQIVND (reference sequence). CDR3 in DNA: TGTGCCAGTAGTACCCCACACTCCTACAATGAGCAGTTCTTC. As protein: CASSTPHSYNEQFF.

This clone was counted once. The rearrangement uses TRBV7-9 and TRBJ1-1; D not certain. The CDR3 covers 13 residues. The V gene's germline CDR1 is SEHNR and CDR2 FQNEAQ (reference sequence). Trimming removed 5 bases from V and 8 bases from J, with 15 bases in between. CDR3 sequence: CASSPTLSFEAFF. DNA of the CDR3: TGTGCCAGCAGCCCCACCTTAAGCTTCGAAGCTTTCTTT.

This chain connects TRBV5-6 to TRBJ1-3; no reliable D call. Trimming removed 2 bases at V and 12 bases at J, with 15 bases between. Germline-derived CDR1 and CDR2 are SGHDT and YYEEEE. This CDR3 is built from 13 residues. CDR3 DNA sequence: TGTGCCAGCAGCTTATTGGCTCGGGTGGACATATATTTT. Encoded protein: CASSLLARVDIYF.

The chain uses TRBV10-2 and TRBJ2-7; the D gene is possibly TRBD2 (5 bases). Trimming pared 4 bases from V and 0 bases from J, leaving 19 bases between. The germline CDR1 and CDR2 sequences are WSHSY and SAAADI. There are 17 residues in the CDR3. CDR3 amino acids: CASSGGGWSRSSYEQYF. The CDR3 nucleotides are TGCGCCAGCAGTGGAGGAGGTTGGAGCAGAAGCTCCTACGAGCAGTACTTC.

The chain recombines TRBV6-5 with TRBJ2-4; D unresolved. CDR1 and CDR2 (germline): MNHEY, SVGAGI. Between the trimmed V and J ends, which lost 5 bases and 9 bases, there was a span of 5 bases. This CDR3 contains 10 residues. The CDR3 nucleotides read TGTGCCAGCAGTCACGGCATTCAGTACTTC. It specifies CASSHGIQYF.

Here the CDR3 DNA reads TGTGCCAGCAGCGTATATCGGACAGGGACTGGAAACACCATATATTTT. This gives the protein CASSVYRTGTGNTIYF. The chain has TRBV9 and TRBJ1-3, with TRBD1 identical over 8 bases. With V trimmed by 1 base and J by 2 bases, 5 bases remained unmatched. Germline V CDR1 and CDR2: SGDLS, YYNGEE. The CDR3 totals 16 residues.

V gene TRBV7-2 combines with J gene TRBJ1-1, with 9 positions matching TRBD1. Germline CDR1 is SGHTA and CDR2 is FQGNSA. V dropped 6 bases and J dropped 10; count of bases not matched to a gene: 9. The CDR3 totals 13 residues. CDR3 amino acids: CASRETGGFVAFF. The DNA of the CDR3 is TGTGCCAGCAGGGAAACAGGGGGCTTTGTAGCTTTCTTT.